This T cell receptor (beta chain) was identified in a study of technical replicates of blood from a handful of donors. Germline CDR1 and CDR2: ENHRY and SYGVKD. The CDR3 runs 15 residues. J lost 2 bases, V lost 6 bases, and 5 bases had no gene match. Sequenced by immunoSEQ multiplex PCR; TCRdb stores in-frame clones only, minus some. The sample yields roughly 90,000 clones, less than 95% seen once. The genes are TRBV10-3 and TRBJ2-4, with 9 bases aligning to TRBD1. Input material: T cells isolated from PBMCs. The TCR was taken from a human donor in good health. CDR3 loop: CAISGTGLPKNIQYF. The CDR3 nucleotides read TGTGCCATCAGCGGGACAGGGCTCCCCAAAAACATTCAGTACTTC.